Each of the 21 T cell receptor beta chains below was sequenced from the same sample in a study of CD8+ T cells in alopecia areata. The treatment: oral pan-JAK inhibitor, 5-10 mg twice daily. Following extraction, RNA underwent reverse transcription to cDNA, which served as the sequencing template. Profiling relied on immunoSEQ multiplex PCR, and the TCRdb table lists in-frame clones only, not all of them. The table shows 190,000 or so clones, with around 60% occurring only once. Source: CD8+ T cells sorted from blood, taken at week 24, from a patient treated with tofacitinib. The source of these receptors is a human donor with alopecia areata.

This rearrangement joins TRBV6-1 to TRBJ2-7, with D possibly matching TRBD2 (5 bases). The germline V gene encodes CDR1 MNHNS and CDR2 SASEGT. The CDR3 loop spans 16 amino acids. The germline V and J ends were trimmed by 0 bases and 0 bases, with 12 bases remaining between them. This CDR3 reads CASSEARKGSSYEQYF. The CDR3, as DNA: TGTGCCAGCAGTGAAGCGCGGAAAGGGAGCTCCTACGAGCAGTACTTC.

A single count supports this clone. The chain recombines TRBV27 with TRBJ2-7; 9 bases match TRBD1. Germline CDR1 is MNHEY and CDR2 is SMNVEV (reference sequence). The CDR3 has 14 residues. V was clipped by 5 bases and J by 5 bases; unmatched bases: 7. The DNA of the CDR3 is TGTGCCAGCAGTCCCGGGACAGGGAGAAACGAGCAGTACTTC. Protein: CASSPGTGRNEQYF.

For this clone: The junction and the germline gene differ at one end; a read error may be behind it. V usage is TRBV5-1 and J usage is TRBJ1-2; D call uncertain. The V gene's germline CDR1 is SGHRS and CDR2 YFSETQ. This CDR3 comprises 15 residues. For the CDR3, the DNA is TGCGCCAGCAGCTTGGGGGGTTCATTCGCAGCAGAAGATTCCTTC. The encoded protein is CASSLGGSFAAEDSF.

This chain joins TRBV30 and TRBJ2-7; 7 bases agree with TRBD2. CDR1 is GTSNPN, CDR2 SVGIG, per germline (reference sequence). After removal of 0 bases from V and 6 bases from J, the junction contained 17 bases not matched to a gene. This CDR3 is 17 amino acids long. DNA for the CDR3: TGTGCCTGGAGTGTACGGGCTAGCGGTGCGGCTCGTGGCGAGCAGTACTTC. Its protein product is CAWSVRASGAARGEQYF.

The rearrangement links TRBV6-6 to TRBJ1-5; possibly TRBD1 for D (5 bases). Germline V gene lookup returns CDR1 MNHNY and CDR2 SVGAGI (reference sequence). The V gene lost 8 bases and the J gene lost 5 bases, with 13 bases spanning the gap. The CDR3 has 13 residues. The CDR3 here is CASLGGSDQPQHF. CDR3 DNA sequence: TGTGCCAGCTTGGGGGGATCGGATCAGCCCCAGCATTTT.

CDR3 in amino acids: CAWSTGQSNQPQHF. The CDR3, as DNA: TGTGCCTGGAGTACGGGACAAAGCAATCAGCCCCAGCATTTT. The chain couples TRBV30 to TRBJ1-5; D is perhaps TRBD1 (6 bases). Trimming stripped 2 bases from V and 1 base from J, with 9 bases between. Germline V CDR1 and CDR2: GTSNPN, SVGIG (reference sequence). The CDR3 has 14 residues. Drawing the rest from reference TRBV30 and TRBJ1-5, the complete variable domain is SQTIHQWPATLVQPVGSPLSLECTVEGTSNPNLYWYRQAAGRGLQLLFYSVGIGQISSEVPQNLSASRPQDRQFILSSKKLLLSDSGFYLCAWSTGQSNQPQHFGDGTRLSIL.

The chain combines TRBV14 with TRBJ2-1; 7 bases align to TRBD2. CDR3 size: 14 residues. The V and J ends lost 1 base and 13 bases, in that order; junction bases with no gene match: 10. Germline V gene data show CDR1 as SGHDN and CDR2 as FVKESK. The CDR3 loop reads CASSQVGAGSNQFF. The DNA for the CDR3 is TGTGCCAGCAGCCAAGTGGGAGCGGGGTCGAACCAGTTCTTC.

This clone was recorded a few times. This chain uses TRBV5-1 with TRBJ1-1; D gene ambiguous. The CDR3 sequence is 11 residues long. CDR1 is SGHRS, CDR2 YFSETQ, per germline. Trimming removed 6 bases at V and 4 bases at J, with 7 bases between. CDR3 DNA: TGCGCCAGCACCGGAGGCACTGAAGCTTTCTTT. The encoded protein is CASTGGTEAFF.

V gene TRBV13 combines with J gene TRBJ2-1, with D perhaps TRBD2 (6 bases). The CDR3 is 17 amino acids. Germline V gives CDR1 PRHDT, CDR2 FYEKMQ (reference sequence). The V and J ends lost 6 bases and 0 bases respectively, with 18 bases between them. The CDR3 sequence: CASSIVEGKSSYNEQFF. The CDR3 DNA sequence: TGTGCCAGCAGTATCGTGGAGGGAAAGAGCTCCTACAATGAGCAGTTCTTC.

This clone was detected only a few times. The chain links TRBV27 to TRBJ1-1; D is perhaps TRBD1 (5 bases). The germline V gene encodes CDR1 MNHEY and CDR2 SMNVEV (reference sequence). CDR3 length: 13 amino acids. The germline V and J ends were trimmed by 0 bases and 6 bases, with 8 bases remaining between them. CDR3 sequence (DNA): TGTGCCAGCAGTTTATCAGGGACCCCTGAAGCTTTCTTT. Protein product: CASSLSGTPEAFF.

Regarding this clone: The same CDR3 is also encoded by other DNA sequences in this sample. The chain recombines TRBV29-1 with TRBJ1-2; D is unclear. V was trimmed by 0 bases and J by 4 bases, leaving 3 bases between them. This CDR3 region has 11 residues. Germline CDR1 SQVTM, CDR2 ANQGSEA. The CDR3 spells CSVEDRYGYTF. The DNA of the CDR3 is TGCAGCGTTGAAGACCGCTATGGCTACACCTTC.

The CDR3 sequence: CASSPGTDEAFF. DNA of the CDR3: TGTGCCAGCAGCCCAGGGACAGATGAAGCTTTCTTT. The gene calls are TRBV9 and TRBJ1-1; 7 positions match TRBD1. Trimming cost V 4 bases and J 7 bases; bases outside gene matches: 4. Germline CDR1 is SGDLS and CDR2 is YYNGEE. The CDR3 is 12 amino acids.

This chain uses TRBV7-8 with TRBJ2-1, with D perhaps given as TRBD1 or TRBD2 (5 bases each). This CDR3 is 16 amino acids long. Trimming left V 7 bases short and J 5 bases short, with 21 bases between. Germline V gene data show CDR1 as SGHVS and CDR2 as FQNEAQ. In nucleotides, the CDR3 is TGTGCCAGCATGTGGGACCCGCGAGTGGCTAACAATGAGCAGTTCTTC. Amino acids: CASMWDPRVANNEQFF.

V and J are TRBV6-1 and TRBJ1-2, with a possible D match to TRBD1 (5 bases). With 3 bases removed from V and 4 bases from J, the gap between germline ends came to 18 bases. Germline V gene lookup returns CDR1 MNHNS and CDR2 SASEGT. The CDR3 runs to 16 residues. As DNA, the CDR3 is TGTGCCAGCAGTGACCGTGGGACGGGCGGTATCTATGGCTACACCTTC. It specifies CASSDRGTGGIYGYTF.

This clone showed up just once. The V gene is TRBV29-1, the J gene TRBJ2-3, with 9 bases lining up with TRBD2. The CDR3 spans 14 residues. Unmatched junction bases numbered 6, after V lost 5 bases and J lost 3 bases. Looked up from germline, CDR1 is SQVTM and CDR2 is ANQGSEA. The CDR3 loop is CSVSPGLATDTQYF. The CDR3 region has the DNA TGCAGCGTTAGTCCGGGACTAGCAACAGATACGCAGTATTTT.

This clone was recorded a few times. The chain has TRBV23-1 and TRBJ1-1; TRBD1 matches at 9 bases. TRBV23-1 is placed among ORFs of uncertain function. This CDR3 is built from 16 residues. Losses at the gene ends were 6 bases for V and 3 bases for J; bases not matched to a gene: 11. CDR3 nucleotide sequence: TGCGCCAGCAGGATGAACAGGGGGCCCGGGGACACTGAAGCTTTCTTT. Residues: CASRMNRGPGDTEAFF.

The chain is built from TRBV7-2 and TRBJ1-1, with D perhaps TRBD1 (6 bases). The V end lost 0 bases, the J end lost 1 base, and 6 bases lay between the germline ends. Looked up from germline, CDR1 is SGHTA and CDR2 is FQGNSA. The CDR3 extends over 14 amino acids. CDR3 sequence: CASSLAGGNTEAFF. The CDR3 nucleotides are TGTGCCAGCAGCTTAGCAGGGGGGAACACTGAAGCTTTCTTT. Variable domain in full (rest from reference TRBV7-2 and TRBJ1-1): GAGVSQSPSNKVTEKGKDVELRCDPISGHTALYWYRQSLGQGLEFLIYFQGNSAPDKSGLPSDRFSAERTGGSVSTLTIQRTQQEDSAVYLCASSLAGGNTEAFFGQGTRLTVV.

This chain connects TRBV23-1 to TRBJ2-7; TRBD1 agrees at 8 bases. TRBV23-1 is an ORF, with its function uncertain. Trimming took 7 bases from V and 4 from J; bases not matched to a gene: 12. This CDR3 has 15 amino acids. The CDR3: CASTLRTGRWYEQYF. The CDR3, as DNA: TGCGCCAGCACCCTTAGGACAGGGCGATGGTACGAGCAGTACTTC.

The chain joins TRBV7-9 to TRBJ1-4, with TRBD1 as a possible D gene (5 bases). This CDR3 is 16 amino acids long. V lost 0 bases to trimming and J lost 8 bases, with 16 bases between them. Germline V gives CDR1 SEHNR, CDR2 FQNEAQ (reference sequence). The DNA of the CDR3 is TGTGCCAGCAGCTTAGCTTCATCTGGGGCGGGCGAAAAACTGTTTTTT. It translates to CASSLASSGAGEKLFF.

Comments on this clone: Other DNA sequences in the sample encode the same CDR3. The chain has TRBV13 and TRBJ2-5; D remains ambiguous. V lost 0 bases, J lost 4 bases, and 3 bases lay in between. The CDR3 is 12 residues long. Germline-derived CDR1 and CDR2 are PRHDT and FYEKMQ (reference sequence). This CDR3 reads CASSLGRETQYF. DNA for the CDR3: TGTGCCAGCAGCTTAGGGAGAGAGACCCAGTACTTC.

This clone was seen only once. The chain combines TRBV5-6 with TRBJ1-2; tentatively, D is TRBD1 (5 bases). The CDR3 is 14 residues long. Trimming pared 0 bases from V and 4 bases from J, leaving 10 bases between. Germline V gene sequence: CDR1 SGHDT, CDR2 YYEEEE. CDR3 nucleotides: TGTGCCAGCAGCTTGGGCAGGGACCTCTATGGCTACACCTTC. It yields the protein CASSLGRDLYGYTF.